Below are 11 T cell receptor beta chains sequenced from a single sample in a study of T cell repertoires in cytomegalovirus infection. TCRdb re-called the reads with MiXCR, one entry per CDR3 protein. The sample yields 150,000 to 200,000 distinct CDR3 sequences, about a tenth seen once. The specimen was PBMCs. Source of these receptors: a human donor in good health (CMV status not recorded). Some clones in this sample may be carry-over from other donors' samples.

In its sample, this clonotype was seen many times. The rearrangement joins TRBV28 to TRBJ2-2, with TRBD1 as a possible D gene (6 bases). Germline V gives CDR1 MDHEN, CDR2 SYDVKM. V was trimmed by 10 bases and J by 1 base, leaving 16 bases between them. This CDR3 comprises 15 residues. The CDR3 DNA reads TGTGCCACCGACTTCGGGACAAAGAACACCGGGGAGCTGTTTTTT. It yields the protein CATDFGTKNTGELFF.

This clonotype was detected ten times or more. The V gene is TRBV7-2, the J gene TRBJ1-6; D call uncertain. Trimming cost V 2 bases and J 2 bases, with 7 bases left between them. The V gene's germline CDR1 is SGHTA and CDR2 FQGNSA. The CDR3 spans 15 residues. CDR3 DNA sequence: TGTGCCAGCAGCTTAAAACAAACCTATAATTCACCCCTCCACTTT. Its protein product is CASSLKQTYNSPLHF.

This clonotype was detected many times. The rearrangement uses TRBV19 and TRBJ2-1; D gene unclear. V lost 2 bases and J lost 0, with 5 bases in between. The CDR3 has 14 amino acids. CDR1 LNHDA and CDR2 SQIVND come from the germline V gene (reference sequence). The CDR3 sequence is CASSITASYNEQFF. The DNA for the CDR3 is TGTGCCAGTAGTATAACCGCCTCCTACAATGAGCAGTTCTTC.

The table lists this clonotype with many counts. The gene calls are TRBV7-9 and TRBJ2-5, with D hard to call. CDR1 is SEHNR, CDR2 FQNEAQ, per germline (reference sequence). Deletions cut 4 bases from V and 0 bases from J, with 6 bases between. CDR3 length equals 13 residues. CDR3 amino acids: CASSWPDQETQYF. The CDR3, as DNA: TGTGCCAGCAGCTGGCCAGACCAAGAGACCCAGTACTTC. Using reference TRBV7-9 and TRBJ2-5 for the parts outside the CDR3, the full variable domain is DTGVSQNPRHKITKRGQNVTFRCDPISEHNRLYWYRQTLGQGPEFLTYFQNEAQLEKSRLLSDRFSAERPKGSFSTLEIQRTEQGDSAMYLCASSWPDQETQYFGPGTRLLVL.

The rearrangement links TRBV14 to TRBJ1-5; 8 bases align to TRBD1. The CDR3 runs to 16 residues. From germline, CDR1 is SGHDN and CDR2 FVKESK. V was clipped by 3 bases and J by 5 bases; unmatched bases: 9. DNA of the CDR3: TGTGCCAGCAGCCAGACGGGTGACAGGGGTGATCAGCCCCAGCATTTT. Its protein product is CASSQTGDRGDQPQHF.

The chain links TRBV11-3 to TRBJ2-1, with 10 bases fitting TRBD1. Germline CDR1 is SGHNT and CDR2 is YENEEA. The CDR3 totals 14 residues. The ends lost 5 bases at V and 8 bases at J; junction bases unmatched: 6. In nucleotides, the CDR3 is TGTGCCAGCAGCCCGGGACAGGGGTCTCATGAGCAGTTCTTC. Translated: CASSPGQGSHEQFF. The full variable domain, rest sourced from reference TRBV11-3 and TRBJ2-1, is EAGVVQSPRYKIIEKKQPVAFWCNPISGHNTLYWYLQNLGQGPELLIRYENEEAVDDSQLPKDRFSAERLKGVDSTLKIQPAELGDSAVYLCASSPGQGSHEQFFGPGTRLTVL.

The table lists this clonotype with a few counts. DNA of the CDR3: TGCGCCAGCAGCCAAGAGGGCCCTGTCCGGGACAGGCAGTTCTTC. Its translation is CASSQEGPVRDRQFF. The chain uses TRBV4-1 and TRBJ2-1, with 7 bases identical to TRBD1. CDR3 length: 15 amino acids. In germline, CDR1 is MGHRA, CDR2 YSYEKL. V was pared by 0 bases and J by 12 bases, with 11 bases of the junction left unmatched.

This chain joins TRBV7-9 and TRBJ2-1, with D unclear. Germline CDR1 SEHNR, CDR2 FQNEAQ (reference sequence). The V gene lost 7 bases and the J gene lost 0 bases, with 13 bases spanning the gap. The CDR3 loop spans 15 amino acids. The CDR3 spells CASIRVLSSYNEQFF. DNA for the CDR3: TGTGCCAGCATTCGGGTACTGAGCTCCTACAATGAGCAGTTCTTC.

This clonotype was recorded many times. This chain joins TRBV7-2 and TRBJ1-1; perhaps TRBD1 as D (6 bases). With 6 bases removed from V and 4 bases from J, the gap between germline ends came to 21 bases. CDR3 length: 16 amino acids. Germline CDR1 reads SGHTA; CDR2 reads FQGNSA. Here the CDR3 DNA reads TGTGCCAGCAGACCCGACGCGGGGGCGTCGTTCACTGAAGCTTTCTTT. It translates to CASRPDAGASFTEAFF.

In this sample, this clonotype turned up many times. The gene calls are TRBV7-8 and TRBJ2-1, with 9 bases lining up with TRBD2. The CDR3 consists of 18 residues. The V gene's germline CDR1 is SGHVS and CDR2 FQNEAQ. J gave up 5 bases and V 1 base, and 12 bases lay outside the gene matches. CDR3 bases: TGTGCCAGCAGCTTAGAGGGACTGGGGGTAGCGGGGGACAATGAGCAGTTCTTC. Amino acid sequence: CASSLEGLGVAGDNEQFF. Supplemented by reference TRBV7-8 and TRBJ2-1, the full variable domain reads GAGVSQSPRYKVAKRGQDVALRCDPISGHVSLFWYQQALGQGPEFLTYFQNEAQLDKSGLPSDRFFAERPEGSVSTLKIQRTQQEDSAVYLCASSLEGLGVAGDNEQFFGPGTRLTVL.

The chain couples TRBV6-2 or TRBV6-3 to TRBJ1-5, with unresolved D. The V end lost 2 bases, the J end lost 2 bases, and 13 bases lay between the germline ends. Germline V gene data show CDR1 as MNHEY and CDR2 as SVGEGT. The CDR3 runs 16 residues. CDR3 in amino acids: CASSYRPTRGNQPQHF. CDR3 nucleotide sequence: TGTGCCAGCAGTTACAGGCCGACTCGGGGCAATCAGCCCCAGCATTTT.